These 31 T cell receptor beta chains came from one sample sequenced in a study of OX40 agonist ivuxolimab in advanced cancers. Only in-frame clones appear in the TCRdb table, and some are missing; sequencing was by immunoSEQ multiplex PCR. The data hold some 70,000 clones, with around 84% observed a single time. The input for sequencing was CD4+ or CD8+ T cells sorted from blood, taken in a trial of the OX40 agonist ivuxolimab. These receptor sequences come from an adult with an advanced solid tumor such as melanoma, head and neck, liver or kidney cancer.

This sequence joins TRBV5-6 and TRBJ2-7; 9 nucleotides line up with TRBD1. The CDR3 has 15 amino acids. Germline V gene lookup returns CDR1 SGHDT and CDR2 YYEEEE. Unmatched junction bases numbered 7, after V lost 3 bases and J lost 3 bases. Written as DNA, the CDR3 is TGTGCCAGCAGCTCCCGGGACAGGGTTTTCTACGAGCAGTACTTC. Amino acid sequence: CASSSRDRVFYEQYF.

This chain connects TRBV6-5 to TRBJ1-2; 10 bases fit TRBD1. The V and J ends lost 6 bases and 2 bases, in that order; junction bases with no gene match: 3. The CDR3 contains 14 residues. CDR1 is MNHEY, CDR2 SVGAGI, per germline. The CDR3: CASSKGQGNYGYTF. CDR3 in DNA: TGTGCCAGCAGCAAGGGACAGGGGAACTATGGCTACACCTTC.

This chain connects TRBV11-3 to TRBJ1-3; D remains unclear. V was pared by 2 bases and J by 2 bases, with 10 bases between. The germline V gene encodes CDR1 SGHNT and CDR2 YENEEA. This CDR3 contains 15 residues. CDR3 nucleotide sequence: TGTGCCAGCAGCTTAAGTCCAAGTACTGGAAACACCATATATTTT. Translating it yields CASSLSPSTGNTIYF.

The CDR3 loop is CASSLGRARQPQHF. The DNA for the CDR3 is TGTGCCAGCAGTTTGGGGCGAGCCAGACAGCCCCAGCATTTT. The gene calls are TRBV27 and TRBJ1-5, with D possibly matching TRBD1 (5 bases). This CDR3 has 14 amino acids. V was trimmed by 3 bases and J by 7 bases, leaving 13 bases between them. Germline V CDR1 and CDR2: MNHEY, SMNVEV (reference sequence).

This clone was counted a few times. CDR3 in amino acids: CASSPRQGAKVSYGYTF. CDR3 bases: TGTGCCAGCAGCCCCCGACAGGGGGCGAAGGTCAGTTATGGCTACACCTTC. The chain is built from TRBV5-6 and TRBJ1-2; 10 bases agree with TRBD1. This CDR3 is built from 17 residues. The V gene's germline CDR1 is SGHDT and CDR2 YYEEEE. The V segment lost 4 bases and the J segment 5 bases; nucleotides outside the gene matches: 14.

CDR3 sequence (DNA): TGTGCCAGCAGCTTAGTGTCCAGGTCAACCACTGAAGCTTTCTTT. Translating gives CASSLVSRSTTEAFF. The rearrangement uses TRBV7-6 and TRBJ1-1, with no clear D. Trimming removed 1 base at V and 4 bases at J, with 13 bases between. Germline values: CDR1 SGHVS, CDR2 FNYEAQ. This CDR3 contains 15 residues.

The rearrangement uses TRBV6-4 and TRBJ2-7; 7 positions agree with TRBD2. Trimming at V came to 11 bases and at J to 6 bases, leaving 13 bases not matched to a gene. The germline gives CDR1 MRHNA, CDR2 SNTAGT. CDR3 length: 13 amino acids. The CDR3 sequence is CAGPWEGMVEQYF. The CDR3 DNA sequence: TGTGCCGGTCCTTGGGAGGGAATGGTCGAGCAGTACTTC.

The genes are TRBV12-5 and TRBJ1-5, with D perhaps matching TRBD1 (6 bases). Germline values: CDR1 LGHNT, CDR2 FRNRAP. The CDR3 has 18 residues. Trimming shortened V by 0 bases and J by 3 bases, and 18 bases separated the two germline ends. The CDR3 DNA sequence: TGTGCTAGTGGTTTGGTACCGCGACCGGGGGCCATCAATCAGCCCCAGCATTTT. Translated, it gives CASGLVPRPGAINQPQHF.

This sequence joins TRBV6-1 and TRBJ2-1; D unresolved. Germline CDR1 MNHNS, CDR2 SASEGT. The CDR3 contains 12 residues. V shed 9 bases and J shed 4 bases, with 10 bases lying between them. The chain's CDR3 is CARDPWYNEQFF. The CDR3 region has the DNA TGTGCCAGGGACCCTTGGTACAATGAGCAGTTCTTC.

This chain uses TRBV15 with TRBJ1-4; D remains ambiguous. This CDR3 comprises 14 residues. CDR1 and CDR2 from the germline V gene are LNHNV and YYDKDF (reference sequence). V lost 1 base and J 5 bases, leaving 8 bases between the germline ends. CDR3 region: CATSRGQPNEKLFF. CDR3 DNA: TGTGCCACCAGCAGAGGCCAGCCGAATGAAAAACTGTTTTTT.

The gene calls are TRBV5-1 and TRBJ1-1, with D uncertain. The V gene's germline CDR1 is SGHRS and CDR2 YFSETQ. The CDR3 has 14 residues. Trimming pared 4 bases from V and 0 bases from J, leaving 10 bases between. Here the CDR3 reads CASSRTTVNTEAFF. CDR3 bases: TGCGCCAGCAGCCGAACTACGGTGAACACTGAAGCTTTCTTT.

This clone turned up a few times. The chain has TRBV30 and TRBJ1-5; D remains unclear. Germline lookup yields CDR1 GTSNPN and CDR2 SVGIG (reference sequence). V lost 1 base to trimming and J lost 5 bases, with 9 bases between them. This CDR3 has 13 residues. The CDR3 DNA sequence: TGTGCCTGGAGTGGGGCAAAGGATCAGCCCCAGCATTTT. Translation gives CAWSGAKDQPQHF.

J is TRBJ2-6 and V is TRBV7-9; the match to TRBD1 covers 11 bases. The CDR3 spans 17 residues. CDR1 is SEHNR, CDR2 FQNEAQ, per germline (reference sequence). Trimming at V came to 5 bases and at J to 7 bases, leaving 10 bases not matched to a gene. CDR3 in amino acids: CASSPRPGTGGANVLTF. Written as DNA, the CDR3 is TGTGCCAGCAGCCCCCGACCGGGGACAGGGGGTGCCAACGTCCTGACTTTC.

The chain combines TRBV6-6 with TRBJ1-2; TRBD1 might be the D (6 bases). The germline V gene has CDR1 MNHNY and CDR2 SVGAGI (reference sequence). V was clipped by 11 bases and J by 6 bases, with 19 bases between them. The length of the CDR3 is 13 residues. CDR3 amino acids: CAGWGGRTNGYTF. The CDR3 region has the DNA TGTGCCGGTTGGGGGGGGCGAACTAATGGCTACACCTTC.

This clone appeared a few times. This chain links TRBV2 with TRBJ2-4; TRBD1 is a possible D gene (6 bases). This CDR3 contains 14 residues. V was shortened by 6 bases and J by 1 base, with 10 bases between the two germline ends. Germline CDR1 and CDR2: SNHLY and FYNNEI. This chain's CDR3 is CASRDQGAKNIQYF. The CDR3 DNA follows: TGTGCCAGCAGGGATCAGGGGGCCAAAAACATTCAGTACTTC.

This chain links TRBV28 with TRBJ1-5; D possibly corresponds to TRBD1 (6 bases). This CDR3 region has 14 residues. The V and J ends lost 3 bases and 7 bases respectively, with 13 bases between them. Germline V CDR1 and CDR2: MDHEN, SYDVKM. The DNA for the CDR3 is TGTGCCAGCAGTTTGGGGCAGGGGTTACAGCCCCAGCATTTT. Encoded protein: CASSLGQGLQPQHF.

The chain joins TRBV7-2 to TRBJ2-3, with TRBD2 matching 10 bases. This CDR3 has 15 residues. Germline trimming cut 9 bases from V and 8 bases from J; bases unmatched to any gene: 14. CDR1 is SGHTA, CDR2 FQGNSA, per germline. The CDR3 nucleotides read TGTGCCAGTCGGGGAGCGGGAGGGGTTATCGGTACGCAGTATTTT. Translating gives CASRGAGGVIGTQYF.

The V and J genes are TRBV5-5 and TRBJ2-7; 9 positions agree with TRBD2. J lost 3 bases, V lost 7 bases, and 2 bases had no gene match. The CDR3 extends over 12 amino acids. Germline CDR1 SGHKS, CDR2 YYEKEE (reference sequence). CDR3 in DNA: TGTGCCAGCGCGGGGGGGCTCTACGAGCAGTACTTC. Translating it yields CASAGGLYEQYF.

The gene calls are TRBV5-5 and TRBJ2-1; 10 nucleotides align to TRBD1. The V gene end was trimmed by 3 bases and the J gene end by 7 bases; junction bases not matched to a gene: 7. The CDR3 contains 15 residues. CDR1 and CDR2 from the germline V gene are SGHKS and YYEKEE (reference sequence). In nucleotides, the CDR3 is TGTGCCAGCAGCTCGGGACAGGGGCTGGGGAATGAGCAGTTCTTC. This sequence encodes CASSSGQGLGNEQFF.

In DNA form, the CDR3 reads TGTGCCAGTAGTACCTTCGGCGGCTACAATGAGCAGTTCTTC. It specifies CASSTFGGYNEQFF. The chain recombines TRBV19 with TRBJ2-1; D not resolved. Germline loops: CDR1 LNHDA, CDR2 SQIVND (reference sequence). V lost 4 bases and J lost 3, with 10 bases in between. The CDR3 runs to 14 residues.

This chain connects TRBV14 to TRBJ1-6; 8 bases are a match to TRBD1. The CDR3 runs 20 residues. Germline V gene data show CDR1 as SGHDN and CDR2 as FVKESK. Trimming took 2 bases from V and 0 from J; bases not matched to a gene: 12. The chain's CDR3 is CASSQRGQVVLSSYNSPLHF. The CDR3 bases are TGTGCCAGCAGCCAAAGGGGACAGGTTGTTCTAAGCTCCTATAATTCACCCCTCCACTTT.

The chain joins TRBV30 to TRBJ1-6; D is ambiguous. CDR3 length: 12 amino acids. In germline, CDR1 is GTSNPN, CDR2 SVGIG (reference sequence). V lost 2 bases to trimming and J lost 10 bases, with 9 bases between them. CDR3 protein: CAWSLNQSPLHF. In DNA, the CDR3 is TGTGCCTGGAGTTTGAACCAATCACCCCTCCACTTT.

This CDR3 reads CASSQAPGQGAHLYGYTF. CDR3 sequence (DNA): TGCGCCAGCAGCCAAGCCCCGGGACAGGGGGCCCATCTTTATGGCTACACCTTC. V usage is TRBV4-1 and J usage is TRBJ1-2; 12 nucleotides line up with TRBD1. CDR3 size: 18 residues. Germline V CDR1 and CDR2: MGHRA, YSYEKL. With V trimmed by 1 base and J by 5 bases, 11 bases remained unmatched.

This clone appeared a few times. V usage is TRBV27 and J usage is TRBJ2-3; D is ambiguous. Germline assignment: CDR1 MNHEY and CDR2 SMNVEV (reference sequence). Trimming left V 8 bases short and J 9 bases short, with 6 bases between. The CDR3 is 9 residues long. The CDR3 sequence: CASLGTQYF. The CDR3 bases are TGTGCCAGCCTTGGGACGCAGTATTTT.

The count of this clone is one. This chain links TRBV4-2 with TRBJ1-5; D unclear. The CDR3 length is 14 residues. V lost 5 bases, J lost 6 bases, and 14 bases lay in between. Germline CDR1 reads LGHNA; CDR2 reads YNFKEQ. CDR3 sequence reads: CASSDGPRSQPQHF. Written as DNA, the CDR3 is TGTGCCAGCAGCGACGGCCCCCGGAGTCAGCCCCAGCATTTT.

This rearrangement joins TRBV20-1 to TRBJ2-5, with D hard to call. This CDR3 has 10 amino acids. In germline, CDR1 is DFQATT, CDR2 SNEGSKA (reference sequence). V lost 5 bases to trimming and J lost 5 bases, with 6 bases between them. The CDR3 here is CSAPRETQYF. DNA for the CDR3: TGCAGTGCTCCCCGGGAGACCCAGTACTTC.

A few counts support this clone. The chain joins TRBV4-3 to TRBJ1-1; weak D call: TRBD1 (5 bases). Germline lookup yields CDR1 LGHNA and CDR2 YSLEER. Trimming removed 0 bases from V and 8 bases from J, with 16 bases in between. This CDR3 spans 15 amino acids. The CDR3 DNA is TGCGCCAGCAGCCAAGAAGGTGCCGGGGCAGGGGAAGCTTTCTTT. Translating it yields CASSQEGAGAGEAFF.

V is TRBV14 and J is TRBJ2-7; D is perhaps TRBD1 (5 bases). The CDR3 has 14 amino acids. The germline V and J ends were trimmed by 4 bases and 1 base, with 11 bases remaining between them. CDR1 and CDR2 (germline): SGHDN, FVKESK. The CDR3 sequence: CASSPGMGSYEQYF. The CDR3 bases are TGTGCCAGCAGCCCAGGGATGGGTTCCTACGAGCAGTACTTC.

This clone appeared once. J is TRBJ2-1 and V is TRBV7-9; 7 bases map to TRBD1. The junction had 8 bases not matched to a gene; V was cut back by 3 bases and J by 0 bases. This CDR3 is 17 amino acids long. Germline CDR1 is SEHNR and CDR2 is FQNEAQ (reference sequence). In nucleotides, the CDR3 is TGTGCCAGCAGCTTTAAGGGACAGCGGAGCTCCTACAATGAGCAGTTCTTC. Translating gives CASSFKGQRSSYNEQFF. Combining the CDR3 with reference TRBV7-9 and TRBJ2-1 gives the whole variable domain DTGVSQNPRHKITKRGQNVTFRCDPISEHNRLYWYRQTLGQGPEFLTYFQNEAQLEKSRLLSDRFSAERPKGSFSTLEIQRTEQGDSAMYLCASSFKGQRSSYNEQFFGPGTRLTVL.

The V and J genes are TRBV18 and TRBJ2-5, with D uncertain. The CDR3 is 14 amino acids. V lost 3 bases to trimming and J lost 0 bases, with 8 bases between them. Germline values: CDR1 KGHSH, CDR2 LQKENI. CDR3 coding DNA: TGTGCCAGCTCACCGACGGTGAACCAAGAGACCCAGTACTTC. It translates to CASSPTVNQETQYF.

The V gene is TRBV9, the J gene TRBJ2-1, with 9 positions matching TRBD1. CDR3 length: 15 amino acids. The junction had 11 bases not matched to a gene; V was cut back by 4 bases and J by 9 bases. Germline assignment: CDR1 SGDLS and CDR2 YYNGEE. CDR3 in DNA: TGTGCCAGCAGCCGCACAGGGGGCGCAGGTGCTGAGCAGTTCTTC. Amino acids: CASSRTGGAGAEQFF.